The 19 T cell receptor beta chains reported below all come from one sample, sequenced in a study of cytomegalovirus exposure and HLA in healthy donors. TCRdb keeps only in-frame clones here, not all; method: immunoSEQ multiplex PCR. The sample consists of 180,000 or so clones, roughly 86% of them appearing once. Sequencing used PBMCs. The receptors were gathered from a man aged 25 to 40 in good health and CMV-seropositive.

The rearrangement uses TRBV9 and TRBJ2-1, with a possible D match to TRBD1 (6 bases). Germline V gives CDR1 SGDLS, CDR2 YYNGEE. The CDR3 runs 15 residues. V lost 1 base and J 0 bases, leaving 8 bases between the germline ends. CDR3 nucleotide sequence: TGTGCCAGCAGCGTATTCAGGGGCTCCTACAATGAGCAGTTCTTC. This codes for CASSVFRGSYNEQFF.

The V gene is TRBV7-3, the J gene TRBJ1-1, with TRBD1 matching 8 bases. Germline V CDR1 and CDR2: SGHTA, FQGTGA. The CDR3 runs 15 residues. V was clipped by 4 bases and J by 1 base; unmatched bases: 5. The CDR3 DNA follows: TGTGCCAGCAGCTCTTCCGGGACAGGGAACACTGAAGCTTTCTTT. This translates into CASSSSGTGNTEAFF.

This clone has just one count. The chain joins TRBV6-5 to TRBJ2-7; D possibly uses TRBD1 or TRBD2 (5 bases each). The CDR3 spans 14 residues. The germline V and J ends were trimmed by 7 bases and 0 bases, with 13 bases remaining between them. From germline, CDR1 is MNHEY and CDR2 SVGAGI. CDR3 region: CASTPGTASYEQYF. CDR3 DNA sequence: TGTGCCAGCACCCCCGGGACGGCCTCCTACGAGCAGTACTTC.

This chain uses TRBV7-9 with TRBJ1-1; perhaps TRBD1 as D (5 bases). This CDR3 comprises 12 residues. With 4 bases removed from V and 11 bases from J, the gap between germline ends came to 14 bases. Looked up from germline, CDR1 is SEHNR and CDR2 is FQNEAQ (reference sequence). In nucleotides, the CDR3 is TGTGCCAGCAGCTCGGGACTCCCCTCGGCTTTCTTT. It is translated as CASSSGLPSAFF. Drawing the rest from reference TRBV7-9 and TRBJ1-1, the complete variable domain is DTGVSQNPRHKITKRGQNVTFRCDPISEHNRLYWYRQTLGQGPEFLTYFQNEAQLEKSRLLSDRFSAERPKGSFSTLEIQRTEQGDSAMYLCASSSGLPSAFFGQGTRLTVV.

The chain combines TRBV20-1 with TRBJ2-5, with D unresolved. With 4 bases removed from V and 4 bases from J, the gap between germline ends came to 7 bases. Germline-derived CDR1 and CDR2 are DFQATT and SNEGSKA (reference sequence). The CDR3 loop spans 11 amino acids. In nucleotides, the CDR3 is TGCAGTGCTACCTCCCGAGAGACCCAGTACTTC. Translating gives CSATSRETQYF.

The chain couples TRBV2 to TRBJ2-1; 14 bases map to TRBD2. With 6 bases clipped from V and 8 bases from J, the junction kept 6 bases outside the gene matches. CDR3 length: 15 residues. The germline CDR1 and CDR2 sequences are SNHLY and FYNNEI. The CDR3: CASSRVGLAGDEQFF. CDR3 in DNA: TGTGCCAGCAGCCGGGTGGGACTAGCGGGAGATGAGCAGTTCTTC.

This clone has just one count. The gene calls are TRBV4-3 and TRBJ2-1; D gene uncertain. The CDR3 is 15 amino acids. Germline values: CDR1 LGHNA, CDR2 YSLEER. V lost 5 bases and J 0 bases, leaving 11 bases between the germline ends. In DNA, the CDR3 is TGCGCCAGCAGCGTCACCCTGACCTCCTACAATGAGCAGTTCTTC. Translated, it gives CASSVTLTSYNEQFF.

This clone was counted a single time. V usage is TRBV27 and J usage is TRBJ1-1; 7 bases agree with TRBD1. There are 16 residues in the CDR3. CDR1 MNHEY and CDR2 SMNVEV come from the germline V gene (reference sequence). V gave up 2 bases and J gave up 3 bases; unmatched junction bases: 9. The chain's CDR3 is CASSLLRTGQYTEAFF. For the CDR3, the DNA is TGTGCCAGCAGTTTACTCAGGACGGGACAGTACACTGAAGCTTTCTTT.

The rearrangement joins TRBV4-1 to TRBJ2-7, with TRBD1 matching 9 bases. Germline V gene lookup returns CDR1 MGHRA and CDR2 YSYEKL. V lost 0 bases, J lost 9 bases, and 9 bases stayed unmatched. The length of the CDR3 is 15 residues. The CDR3 bases are TGCGCCAGCAGCCAAGACGGGACAGGGAGTCCCCGGCAGTACTTC. Residues: CASSQDGTGSPRQYF.

Here the CDR3 DNA reads TGTGCCAGTAGTATTGGGGGGGGCTGGTCACCCCTCCACTTT. The encoded protein is CASSIGGGWSPLHF. V is TRBV19 and J is TRBJ1-6; D might be TRBD1 (6 bases). In germline, CDR1 is LNHDA, CDR2 SQIVND (reference sequence). The CDR3 covers 14 residues. V dropped 3 bases and J dropped 10 bases, with 13 bases sitting between them. The complete variable domain, with remaining parts taken from reference TRBV19 and TRBJ1-6, reads DGGITQSPKYLFRKEGQNVTLSCEQNLNHDAMYWYRQDPGQGLRLIYYSQIVNDFQKGDIAEGYSVSREKKESFPLTVTSAQKNPTAFYLCASSIGGGWSPLHFGNGTRLTVT.

This chain connects TRBV7-9 to TRBJ2-7, with 14 bases that match TRBD2. There are 15 residues in the CDR3. Trimming at V came to 5 bases and at J to 5 bases, leaving 5 bases not matched to a gene. Germline assignment: CDR1 SEHNR and CDR2 FQNEAQ (reference sequence). The CDR3 sequence: CASSLGTSGRDEQYF. For the CDR3, the DNA is TGTGCCAGCAGCCTCGGGACTAGCGGGAGAGACGAGCAGTACTTC.

The CDR3 loop is CASGYSLGYTF. The DNA of the CDR3 is TGTGCCAGCGGATATTCACTGGGCTACACCTTC. The chain is built from TRBV28 and TRBJ1-2; D is ambiguous. The germline V and J ends were trimmed by 8 bases and 8 bases, with 12 bases remaining between them. This CDR3 is 11 amino acids long. From germline, CDR1 is MDHEN and CDR2 SYDVKM.

The genes are TRBV30 and TRBJ1-5, with D hard to call. Trimming pared 3 bases from V and 4 bases from J, leaving 7 bases between. CDR3 length equals 12 residues. Germline V gene data show CDR1 as GTSNPN and CDR2 as SVGIG (reference sequence). The CDR3 region has the DNA TGTGCCTGGAGCTACCGAAATCAGCCCCAGCATTTT. Encoded protein: CAWSYRNQPQHF.

The chain recombines TRBV6-6 with TRBJ1-1; D is undetermined. Germline V lookup: CDR1 MNHNY, CDR2 SVGAGI (reference sequence). V lost 6 bases to trimming and J lost 1 base, with 12 bases between them. The CDR3 contains 14 residues. CDR3 in DNA: TGTGCCAGCAGAAACCGGGAAGCGAACACTGAAGCTTTCTTT. Translation gives CASRNREANTEAFF.

The table lists this clone with a count of one. The V call is TRBV5-4, the J call TRBJ1-6, with 7 bases matching TRBD1. The CDR3 loop spans 15 amino acids. Looked up from germline, CDR1 is SGHNT and CDR2 is YYREEE (reference sequence). The ends lost 3 bases at V and 3 bases at J; junction bases unmatched: 3. This CDR3 is CASSSTGSYNSPLHF. CDR3 coding DNA: TGTGCCAGCAGCTCGACAGGGAGCTATAATTCACCCCTCCACTTT.

The gene calls are TRBV7-9 and TRBJ2-7; D is possibly TRBD2 (7 bases). The CDR3 is made up of 15 amino acids. V was pared by 5 bases and J by 6 bases, with 20 bases between. Looked up from germline, CDR1 is SEHNR and CDR2 is FQNEAQ (reference sequence). CDR3 nucleotide sequence: TGTGCCAGCAGCATGCACGGGGGGACACCCGGCGAGCAGTACTTC. As protein: CASSMHGGTPGEQYF.

The chain combines TRBV27 with TRBJ2-3; D is unclear. V gave up 0 bases and J gave up 4 bases, with 8 bases separating them. Germline lookup yields CDR1 MNHEY and CDR2 SMNVEV (reference sequence). The CDR3 is made up of 14 amino acids. Here the CDR3 reads CASSLSAASDTQYF. In DNA form, the CDR3 reads TGTGCCAGCAGTTTATCCGCAGCTTCAGATACGCAGTATTTT.

Written as DNA, the CDR3 is TGTGCCAGCAGTTCCCCCGCCTTGCAGAACACTGAAGCTTTCTTT. This sequence encodes CASSSPALQNTEAFF. V is TRBV28 and J is TRBJ1-1; D remains ambiguous. The germline gives CDR1 MDHEN, CDR2 SYDVKM. The CDR3 extends over 15 amino acids. V lost 4 bases and J lost 1, with 13 bases in between.

This clone has a handful of counts. V usage is TRBV19 and J usage is TRBJ1-5, with D possibly being TRBD1 (6 bases). Deletions cut 5 bases from V and 2 bases from J, with 19 bases between. The length of the CDR3 is 17 residues. Germline CDR1 reads LNHDA; CDR2 reads SQIVND (reference sequence). Here the CDR3 DNA reads TGTGCCAGTAGTCGGGGGCAGGGGAGCGACGGCAATCAGCCCCAGCATTTT. Residues: CASSRGQGSDGNQPQHF.